This note documents a single T cell receptor beta chain sequence. Its specificity is unknown. This sample was included in a study of shared clonotypes between healthy human individuals. The study enrolled healthy HIV-negative adults without recent acute infections or vaccinations as donors. Memory CD4+ cells were the fraction left after CD45RA+ naive selection. Per the authors' pipeline: Sequence data from immunoSEQ were junction-only and lacked quality scores; consequently, filtering differed. Sequencing used immunoSEQ multiplex PCR; TCRdb keeps in-frame clones, though not all of them. The V and J calls and clone size come from that table; D and trimming were worked out from the DNA. The sample consists of 190,000 or so clones, roughly 70% of them appearing once. The CDR3 extends over 15 amino acids. Germline assignment: CDR1 SNHLY and CDR2 FYNNEI. The V and J ends lost 2 bases and 4 bases, in that order; junction bases with no gene match: 5.

Overall study results and limits: Investigators expected sequencing depth to affect clonotype sharing among donors.

Sequencing input: memory CD4+ T cells sorted from blood. Noted subset: CD45RA-negative fraction. The clonotype comes from a man aged 25-45 years in good health. This rearrangement joins TRBV2 to TRBJ1-5, with 7 bases lining up with TRBD1. DNA of the CDR3: TGTGCCAGCAGTGAACAGGGGGTAGGGAATCAGCCCCAGCATTTT. This sequence encodes CASSEQGVGNQPQHF. Based on the CDR3 plus reference TRBV2 and TRBJ1-5, the full variable domain is EPEVTQTPSHQVTQMGQEVILRCVPISNHLYFYWYRQILGQKVEFLVSFYNNEISEKSEIFDDQFSVERPDGSNFTLKIRSTKLEDSAMYFCASSEQGVGNQPQHFGDGTRLSIL.